A selection of T cell receptor beta chains follows, all from one sample in a study of blood T cell repertoires in COVID-19. The repertoire was sequenced with immunoSEQ multiplex PCR; TCRdb's copy has only in-frame clones and lacks some. The profile shows about 150,000 clones, 80% of them singletons. Sequenced sample: peripheral blood. The receptors originated from a woman in her forties or fifties with acute or convalescent COVID-19. Both conserved end residues are part of each CDR3. A D gene is named only where the DNA matches it firmly. Size is stated for part of the rows, as once, few or many counts, or as a class when the clone is expanded.

J	D	size	V	CDR3	DNA
TRBJ2-5	NA	NA	TRBV7-2	CASSFRGQETQYF	TGTGCCAGCAGCTTCAGGGGCCAAGAGACCCAGTACTTC
TRBJ2-7	TRBD2	few	TRBV7-2	CASSFLAGVDYEQYF	TGTGCCAGCAGCTTTCTAGCGGGGGTGGACTACGAGCAGTACTTC
TRBJ2-3	NA	NA	TRBV11-2	CASSFPPGSESTDTQYF	TGTGCCAGCAGCTTTCCCCCAGGTAGCGAAAGCACAGATACGCAGTATTTT
TRBJ2-1	TRBD1	NA	TRBV5-6	CASSAMTGINEQFF	TGTGCCAGCAGCGCCATGACAGGGATTAATGAGCAGTTCTTC
TRBJ1-1	NA	NA	TRBV6-2/TRBV6-3	CASSYSMRVATEAFF	TGTGCCAGCAGTTACTCGATGCGGGTGGCCACTGAAGCTTTCTTT
TRBJ2-7	TRBD2	once	TRBV5-4	CASTIGGGSSYEQYF	TGTGCCAGTACCATCGGGGGGGGAAGCTCCTACGAGCAGTACTTC
TRBJ1-1	NA	NA	TRBV14	CASSRDSGILF	TGTGCCAGCAGCCGAGATTCAGGGATATTGTTT
TRBJ1-2	TRBD1	NA	TRBV4-1	CASSQETGINYGYTF	TGCGCCAGCAGCCAAGAGACAGGGATTAACTATGGCTACACCTTC
TRBJ2-3	TRBD2	NA	TRBV7-3	CASSLGASGATDTQYF	TGTGCCAGCAGCTTAGGGGCTAGCGGGGCCACAGATACGCAGTATTTT
TRBJ1-2	NA	few	TRBV6-2/TRBV6-3	CASSYGTRDYDGYTF	TGTGCCAGCAGTTACGGGACAAGGGACTATGATGGCTACACCTTC
TRBJ1-1	NA	NA	TRBV6-6	CASSYSARDTEAFF	TGTGCCAGCAGTTACAGCGCGCGGGACACTGAAGCTTTCTTT
TRBJ1-2	NA	NA	TRBV18	CASSPGTSRSYGYTF	TGTGCCAGCTCACCGGGGACTTCCCGAAGCTATGGCTACACCTTC